This TCR beta chain was identified in a study of graft-versus-host responses after intestinal transplantation. Study in general: Induction with anti-thymocyte globulin, then tacrolimus and steroids for around three years, was given to all recipients.

Method: immunoSEQ multiplex PCR; TCRdb's copy keeps in-frame clones and lacks some. Counted here are about 54,000 clones, roughly nine tenths occurring once; the ten biggest clones make up over 4.5%. Points on this clone: What it binds is unknown.

Study-wide findings and caveats: Among recipient marrow samples, GvH clones were found; some appeared first in ileum or blood. Researchers found peak circulating GvH clone levels linked to early post-transplant HvG declines. Patients who carried graft-donor T cell macrochimerism also had high graft-versus-host to host-versus-graft clonal ratios in their allografts.

This TCR came from a human patient who received an intestinal transplant, so some T cells may come from the graft donor. The specimen was PBMCs, collected approximately 660 days after intestinal transplant.

CDR3 in amino acids: CASSQDTVRQISYNEQFF. The CDR3 bases are TGCGCCAGCAGCCAAGATACGGTGAGGCAAATCTCATACAATGAGCAGTTCTTC. The chain carries TRBV4-1 and TRBJ2-1, with D unclear. CDR3 length: 18 residues. Germline V gene lookup returns CDR1 MGHRA and CDR2 YSYEKL. Trimming cost V 0 bases and J 4 bases, with 19 bases left between them.